This TCR beta chain comes out of a study of graft-versus-host responses after intestinal transplantation (dated by TCRdb to the early 2020s). Regarding the study in general: Recipients received multivisceral, liver-intestinal, or isolated intestinal transplants. A peak of at least 4% donor T cells among recipient peripheral blood mononuclear cells was the definition used for donor T cell macrochimerism. Rather than being sequenced by the commercial service, samples from three later patients were sequenced in-house on an Illumina MiSeq and processed with MiXCR. After intestinal transplantation, graft-versus-host and host-versus-graft alloreactive T cell clones in the graft, circulation and bone marrow were tracked using bulk TCR-beta CDR3 sequencing. Anti-thymocyte globulin induction was given to all recipients, followed by maintenance tacrolimus and steroids for approximately three years. A cohort of approximately 24 intestinal transplant recipients, including one retransplant, was enrolled, and a few patients lacking pretransplant specimens were excluded. To identify alloreactive clones, pre-transplant mixed lymphocyte reaction products were sequenced and compared with unstimulated pre-transplant donor and recipient T cells. General findings and caveats noted by the study authors: Early after transplant, peak levels of circulating GvH clones were found to be associated with declines in HvG clones. GvH clones were detected in recipient bone marrow, and some of these GvH clones were observed earlier in ileal mucosa or blood, consistent with an intestinal mucosal origin. High GvH to HvG T cell clonal ratios were observed in the allografts of patients with donor T cell macrochimerism. The conclusions were limited by the relatively low number and heterogeneity of the intestinal transplant patients.

Based on the germline V gene, the CDR1 and CDR2 sequences are MGHRA and YSYEKL. Taken from cysteine to phenylalanine, the CDR3 has 18 residues. CDR3 DNA is the only sequence kept; it has 54 bases, read in frame from the first base. V ends up 1 base short and J 6 bases short, with an unmatched junction base count of 12. The library was produced with the immunoSEQ multiplex PCR assay. For most patients, high-throughput TCR-beta CDR3 sequencing of genomic DNA was performed by Adaptive Biotechnologies. The study's own analysis went as follows. TCR sequencing data were retrieved from Adaptive's ImmunoSEQ software for some 19 patients, whereas a few other patients were processed with MiXCR and VDJtools. CDR3 nucleotide sequences shared between donor and recipient were removed because the origin of such sequences could not be assigned. To count as alloreactive, a clone needed at least 2-fold expansion over unstimulated cells and a minimum CFSE-low frequency of 0.002% (template counts) or 0.001% (read counts). Mappable clones were those detected in sequenced pre-transplant spleen, lymph node, or MLR CFSE-low populations of the donor or recipient. The cumulative frequency of alloreactive clones was calculated as a percentage of all sequences, weighted by copy number. TCRdb's version of the immuneACCESS table is confined to in-frame rearrangements and falls short of the full clone set. An unresolved V gene accounts for under half of the shortfall where checked; the remainder is of unknown origin. V, J and clone size were drawn from that table, and D and trimming were deduced from the DNA. The sample table shows about 7,400 clones, and approximately 71% are seen once. The ten biggest clones cover more than 4.5% of the sample.

Dithiothreitol, EDTA incubations and collagenase D digestion were used to isolate intraepithelial and lamina propria lymphocytes from graft specimens. Serial intestinal graft biopsy specimens collected up to 600 days after transplant underwent bulk TCR-beta sequencing. This clone was detected only a few times. Its antigen is not yet known. Base quality data are lacking; no much larger clone is found one base away. The material sequenced was ileum tissue, taken about 55 days after transplant. The sequence was collected from a human patient who received an intestinal transplant, so some T cells may come from the graft donor. The chain is encoded by TRBV4-1 joined to TRBJ2-2; TRBD2 matches 9 bases in the middle. The CDR3 reads as follows: CASSQVRGGGAAAGELFF. DNA sequence: TGCGCCAGCAGCCAAGTACGGGGCGGGGGGGCTGCGGCCGGGGAGCTGTTTTTT.